This T cell receptor beta chain was retrieved from a study of T cell responses to AZD1222 COVID-19 vaccine. Measured with immunoSEQ multiplex PCR; TCRdb has only the in-frame clones, and not every one. The sample lists around 130,000 clones, 75% to 90% occurring once. Findings and caveats of the study: Donors, mostly white British, included more females; clonal diversity was possibly underestimated. Dominant CD4 TCR responses targeted spike regions 160-218 and 743-854. Elevations in Spike-specific TCR breadth and depth followed administration of two AZD1222 doses. Repertoire sampling was restricted to post-peak T cell response timepoints.

The V end lost 5 bases, the J end lost 2 bases, and 20 bases lay between the germline ends. The CDR3 sequence is 17 residues long. Germline V gene lookup returns CDR1 SEHNR and CDR2 FQNEAQ (reference sequence). Comments on this clone: What it binds is unknown.

This receptor was identified in an adult in good health. The source was peripheral blood, collected on day 0 of AZD1222 vaccination. The chain links TRBV7-9 to TRBJ2-3; D possibly matches TRBD1 or TRBD2 (5 bases each). CDR3 sequence: CASSLTGWQDNTDTQYF. The CDR3 nucleotides are TGTGCCAGCAGCCTAACGGGGTGGCAGGACAACACAGATACGCAGTATTTT.